This TCR beta chain was sequenced during a study of blood T cells in healthy people across ages. Then a second PCR, running about 6 to 12 cycles, was carried out with a sample-barcoded 5' primer and a J-beta primer mix. MiXCR, applied by TCRdb to the 5' RACE reads, yields one record per CDR3 protein. The sample lists 1.8 million or so distinct CDR3 sequences, 30% to 40% seen once, with more than 20% in the top ten. Per sample, a minimum of 6 million PBMCs were isolated. The CDR3 is 15 amino acids. Per the germline V gene, CDR1 is MGHRA and CDR2 is YSYEKL. The ends were cut back, 0 bases at V and 9 bases at J, with 15 bases in the middle.

The sequence was collected from a human donor in good health. Material for sequencing was blood. The chain employs TRBV4-1 and TRBJ2-1; tentatively, D is TRBD2 (7 bases). Here the CDR3 reads CASSQDWGGAFEQFF. The CDR3 DNA reads as TGCGCCAGCAGCCAAGATTGGGGGGGGGCGTTTGAGCAGTTCTTC.